Listed here are 14 T cell receptor beta chains from one sample, sequenced in a study of beta chain features in type 1 diabetes. Study-wide points: A moderate, significant TCRB CDR3 shortening appeared in type 1 diabetes across four CD4+ subsets.

These receptors lack a known antigen. Sequenced material consisted of expressed TCRB transcripts (all of the isolated RNA was reverse transcribed). Libraries were prepared by immunoSEQ multiplex PCR; TCRdb keeps only in-frame clonotypes and omits some of them. The sample has about 160,000 clones, roughly 8% seen once. Sequenced material: central memory CD4+ T cells from blood. These receptors originate from a woman in her thirties or forties with type 1 diabetes.

The chain carries TRBV4-3 and TRBJ2-2, with no clear D. This CDR3 region has 14 residues. V lost 0 bases, J lost 5 bases, and 7 bases lay in between. Germline CDR1 LGHNA, CDR2 YSLEER. CDR3 region: CASSQEEVTGELFF. In nucleotides, the CDR3 is TGCGCCAGCAGCCAAGAAGAGGTGACCGGGGAGCTGTTTTTT.

The genes are TRBV28 and TRBJ2-7; 9 bases map to TRBD1. Per the germline V gene, CDR1 is MDHEN and CDR2 is SYDVKM. V was clipped by 3 bases and J by 6 bases; unmatched bases: 9. The CDR3 loop spans 15 amino acids. In nucleotides, the CDR3 is TGTGCCAGCAGTTTGGCCGGGACAGGGACAGGCGAGCAGTACTTC. Its translation is CASSLAGTGTGEQYF.

The chain employs TRBV29-1 and TRBJ1-4, with 7 nucleotides matching TRBD1. J gave up 7 bases and V 7 bases, and 9 bases lay outside the gene matches. CDR1 and CDR2 from the germline V gene are SQVTM and ANQGSEA. CDR3 length: 13 residues. The CDR3, as DNA: TGCAGCGGCCGACAGGGAATGGGTGAAAAACTGTTTTTT. Amino acid sequence: CSGRQGMGEKLFF.

The chain is built from TRBV6-5 and TRBJ1-2; D remains unclear. This CDR3 has 13 residues. V gave up 8 bases and J gave up 4 bases, with 14 bases separating them. The germline CDR1 and CDR2 sequences are MNHEY and SVGAGI. CDR3 DNA: TGTGCCAGCGGGAGACCCTCCCTCTATGGCTACACCTTC. This gives the protein CASGRPSLYGYTF.

This clone was recorded a few times. CDR3 bases: TGTGCCAGCAGCTTCGGACAGGGGGGAGAGACCCAGTACTTC. This translates into CASSFGQGGETQYF. The chain has TRBV5-6 and TRBJ2-5; the match to TRBD1 covers 10 bases. With V trimmed by 2 bases and J by 4 bases, 2 bases remained unmatched. This CDR3 spans 14 amino acids. CDR1 SGHDT and CDR2 YYEEEE come from the germline V gene.

The table lists this clone with a few counts. The chain has TRBV19 and TRBJ2-2; 11 bases map to TRBD1. The CDR3 consists of 13 residues. Germline lookup yields CDR1 LNHDA and CDR2 SQIVND (reference sequence). V dropped 8 bases and J dropped 8; count of bases not matched to a gene: 4. For the CDR3, the DNA is TGTGCCAGTGTGGGACAGGGGGTGGGGGAGCTGTTTTTT. Its translation is CASVGQGVGELFF.

The chain combines TRBV27 with TRBJ2-7, with TRBD2 matching over 7 bases. V dropped 6 bases and J dropped 3; count of bases not matched to a gene: 11. CDR1 is MNHEY, CDR2 SMNVEV, per germline (reference sequence). The length of the CDR3 is 15 residues. CDR3 DNA: TGTGCCAGCAGCCCGTCGGGGGGAATTATCTACGAGCAGTACTTC. Its translation: CASSPSGGIIYEQYF.

This clone was seen repeatedly, ten times or more. The chain combines TRBV15 with TRBJ2-7, with 7 bases aligning to TRBD1. Trimming took 2 bases from V and 2 from J; bases not matched to a gene: 15. There are 18 residues in the CDR3. The germline V gene encodes CDR1 LNHNV and CDR2 YYDKDF (reference sequence). CDR3 nucleotides: TGTGCCACCAGCAGATCTGGGAAGACAGGGCCACGAACCTACGAGCAGTACTTC. It specifies CATSRSGKTGPRTYEQYF.

This clone was found many times. The J gene is TRBJ2-7, the V gene TRBV5-1; D perhaps matches TRBD2 (7 bases). The V end was cut by 4 bases, the J end by 1 base, with 12 bases between. This CDR3 region has 14 residues. Germline V gene data show CDR1 as SGHRS and CDR2 as YFSETQ. CDR3 coding DNA: TGCGCCAGCAGCACACAGGGAGGGTCCTACGAGCAGTACTTC. Translating gives CASSTQGGSYEQYF. The variable domain in full, completed from reference TRBV5-1 and TRBJ2-7, reads KAGVTQTPRYLIKTRGQQVTLSCSPISGHRSVSWYQQTPGQGLQFLFEYFSETQRNKGNFPGRFSGRQFSNSRSEMNVSTLELGDSALYLCASSTQGGSYEQYFGPGTRLTVT.

The V call is TRBV7-2, the J call TRBJ1-5; no clear D gene. The V end lost 0 bases, the J end lost 5 bases, and 5 bases lay between the germline ends. Germline CDR1 reads SGHTA; CDR2 reads FQGNSA. This CDR3 spans 13 amino acids. DNA for the CDR3: TGTGCCAGCAGCTTAGCCGGGTATCAGCCCCAGCATTTT. This gives the protein CASSLAGYQPQHF. The full variable domain, rest sourced from reference TRBV7-2 and TRBJ1-5, is GAGVSQSPSNKVTEKGKDVELRCDPISGHTALYWYRQSLGQGLEFLIYFQGNSAPDKSGLPSDRFSAERTGGSVSTLTIQRTQQEDSAVYLCASSLAGYQPQHFGDGTRLSIL.

The chain carries TRBV4-3 and TRBJ1-5; D might be TRBD1 (5 bases). The CDR3 is made up of 17 amino acids. The germline CDR1 and CDR2 sequences are LGHNA and YSLEER. Trimming stripped 0 bases from V and 2 bases from J, with 14 bases between. CDR3 in DNA: TGCGCCAGCAGCCAAGACTGGCGGGAGACAGGCAATCAGCCCCAGCATTTT. Encoded protein: CASSQDWRETGNQPQHF.

This chain joins TRBV19 and TRBJ2-3, with D tentatively TRBD1 (5 bases). The CDR3 is 15 residues long. Germline CDR1 is LNHDA and CDR2 is SQIVND (reference sequence). V gave up 2 bases and J gave up 1 base, with 10 bases separating them. CDR3 DNA sequence: TGTGCCAGTAGTATACAGGGATGGGGCACAGATACGCAGTATTTT. Translated, it gives CASSIQGWGTDTQYF.

In this sample, this clone turned up a few times. In DNA, the CDR3 is TGCGCCAGCACCCCGGCCCCAGGGAACAATGAGCAGTTCTTC. Amino acids: CASTPAPGNNEQFF. The gene calls are TRBV5-1 and TRBJ2-1; weak D call: TRBD1 (5 bases). Germline values: CDR1 SGHRS, CDR2 YFSETQ. V lost 6 bases to trimming and J lost 5 bases, with 15 bases between them. The CDR3 totals 14 residues.

This clone was seen only a few times. CDR3 residues: CASRPPASGRADTQYF. DNA for the CDR3: TGTGCCAGCAGACCCCCCGCTAGCGGGAGGGCAGATACGCAGTATTTT. V and J are TRBV28 and TRBJ2-3; 12 bases are shared with TRBD2. The V gene end was trimmed by 6 bases and the J gene end by 4 bases; junction bases not matched to a gene: 8. The V gene's germline CDR1 is MDHEN and CDR2 SYDVKM. The CDR3 covers 16 residues. Combining the CDR3 with reference TRBV28 and TRBJ2-3 gives the whole variable domain DVKVTQSSRYLVKRTGEKVFLECVQDMDHENMFWYRQDPGLGLRLIYFSYDVKMKEKGDIPEGYSVSREKKERFSLILESASTNQTSMYLCASRPPASGRADTQYFGPGTRLTVL.